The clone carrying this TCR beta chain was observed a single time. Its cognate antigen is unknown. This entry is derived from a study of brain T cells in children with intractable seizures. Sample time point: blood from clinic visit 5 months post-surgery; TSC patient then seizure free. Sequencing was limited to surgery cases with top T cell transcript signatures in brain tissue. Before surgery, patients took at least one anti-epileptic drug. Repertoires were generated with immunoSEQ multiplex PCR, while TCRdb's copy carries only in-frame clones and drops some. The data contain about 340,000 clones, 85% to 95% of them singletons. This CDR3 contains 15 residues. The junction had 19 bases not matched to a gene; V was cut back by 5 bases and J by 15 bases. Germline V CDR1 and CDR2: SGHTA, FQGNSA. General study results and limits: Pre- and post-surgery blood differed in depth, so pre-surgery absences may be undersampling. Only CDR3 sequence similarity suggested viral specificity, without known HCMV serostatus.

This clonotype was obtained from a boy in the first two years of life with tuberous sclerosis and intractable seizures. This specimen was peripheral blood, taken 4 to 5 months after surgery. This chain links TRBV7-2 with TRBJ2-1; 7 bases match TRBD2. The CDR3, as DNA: TGTGCCAGCAGCCTAGGAACGGGGGAGGGCCCCATGGTGTTCTTC. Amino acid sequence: CASSLGTGEGPMVFF.